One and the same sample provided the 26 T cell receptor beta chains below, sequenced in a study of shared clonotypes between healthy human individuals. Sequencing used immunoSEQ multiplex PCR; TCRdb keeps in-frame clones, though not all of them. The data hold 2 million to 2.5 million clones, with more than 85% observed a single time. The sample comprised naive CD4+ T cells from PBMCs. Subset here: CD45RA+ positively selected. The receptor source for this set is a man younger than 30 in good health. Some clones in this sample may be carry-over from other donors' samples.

The DNA of the CDR3 is TGCAGCGTCCTGACAGGGGGCGTCGAAAAACTGTTTTTT. Translating it yields CSVLTGGVEKLFF. The rearrangement joins TRBV29-1 to TRBJ1-4; 10 nucleotides align to TRBD1. The CDR3 length is 13 residues. V gave up 6 bases and J gave up 8 bases; unmatched junction bases: 6. Looked up from germline, CDR1 is SQVTM and CDR2 is ANQGSEA.

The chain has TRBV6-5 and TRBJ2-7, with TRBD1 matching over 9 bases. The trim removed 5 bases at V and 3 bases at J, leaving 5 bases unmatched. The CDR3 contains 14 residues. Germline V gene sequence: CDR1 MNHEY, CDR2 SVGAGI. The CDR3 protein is CASSPGTGIYEQYF. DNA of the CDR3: TGTGCCAGCAGTCCCGGGACAGGGATCTACGAGCAGTACTTC.

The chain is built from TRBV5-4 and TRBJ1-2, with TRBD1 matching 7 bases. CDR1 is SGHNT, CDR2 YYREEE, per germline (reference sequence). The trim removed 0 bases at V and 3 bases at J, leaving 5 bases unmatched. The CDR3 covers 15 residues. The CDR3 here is CASSLEVQGYYGYTF. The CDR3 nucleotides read TGTGCCAGCAGCTTGGAAGTACAGGGGTACTATGGCTACACCTTC.

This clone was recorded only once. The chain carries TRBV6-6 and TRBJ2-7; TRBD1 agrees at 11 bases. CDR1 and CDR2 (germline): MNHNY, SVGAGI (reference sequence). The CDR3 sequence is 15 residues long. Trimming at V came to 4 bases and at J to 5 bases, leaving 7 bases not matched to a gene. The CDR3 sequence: CASSSTGQGADEQYF. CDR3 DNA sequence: TGTGCCAGCAGTTCCACCGGACAGGGGGCAGACGAGCAGTACTTC.

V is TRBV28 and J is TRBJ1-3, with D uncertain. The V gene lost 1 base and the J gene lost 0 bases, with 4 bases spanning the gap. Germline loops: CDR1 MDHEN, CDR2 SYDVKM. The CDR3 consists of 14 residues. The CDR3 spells CASSLSPSGNTIYF. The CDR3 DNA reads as TGTGCCAGCAGTTTATCACCCTCTGGAAACACCATATATTTT.

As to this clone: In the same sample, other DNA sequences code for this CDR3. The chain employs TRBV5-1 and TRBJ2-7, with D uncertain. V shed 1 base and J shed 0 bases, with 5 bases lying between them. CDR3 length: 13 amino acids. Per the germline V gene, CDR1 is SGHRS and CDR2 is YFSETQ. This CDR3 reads CASSLRSSYEQYF. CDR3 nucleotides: TGCGCCAGCAGCTTGCGGTCCTCCTACGAGCAGTACTTC.

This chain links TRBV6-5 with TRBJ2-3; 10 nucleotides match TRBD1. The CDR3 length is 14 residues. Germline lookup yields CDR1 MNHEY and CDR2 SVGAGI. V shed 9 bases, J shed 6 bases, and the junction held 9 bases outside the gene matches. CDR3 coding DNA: TGTGCCAGTACCGACAGGGGGCACGAGGATACGCAGTATTTT. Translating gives CASTDRGHEDTQYF.

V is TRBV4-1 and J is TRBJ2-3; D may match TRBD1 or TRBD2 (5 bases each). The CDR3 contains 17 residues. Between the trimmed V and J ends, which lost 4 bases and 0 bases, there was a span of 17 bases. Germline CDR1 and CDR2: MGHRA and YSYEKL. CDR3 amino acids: CASSLGLRGNSTDTQYF. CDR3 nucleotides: TGCGCCAGCAGCCTAGGCTTGAGGGGAAATAGCACAGATACGCAGTATTTT.

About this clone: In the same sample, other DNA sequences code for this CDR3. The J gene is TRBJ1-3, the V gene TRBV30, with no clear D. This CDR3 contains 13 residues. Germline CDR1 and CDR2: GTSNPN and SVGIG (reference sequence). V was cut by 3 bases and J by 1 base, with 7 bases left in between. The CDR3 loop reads CAWSIGSGNTIYF. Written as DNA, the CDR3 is TGTGCCTGGAGCATAGGGTCTGGAAACACCATATATTTT.

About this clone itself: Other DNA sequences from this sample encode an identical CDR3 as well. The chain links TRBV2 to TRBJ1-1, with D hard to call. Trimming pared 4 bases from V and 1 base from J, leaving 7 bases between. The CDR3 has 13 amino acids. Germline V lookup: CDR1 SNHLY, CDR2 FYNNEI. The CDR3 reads CASSAEGNTEAFF. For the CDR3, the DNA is TGTGCCAGCAGTGCGGAGGGGAACACTGAAGCTTTCTTT.

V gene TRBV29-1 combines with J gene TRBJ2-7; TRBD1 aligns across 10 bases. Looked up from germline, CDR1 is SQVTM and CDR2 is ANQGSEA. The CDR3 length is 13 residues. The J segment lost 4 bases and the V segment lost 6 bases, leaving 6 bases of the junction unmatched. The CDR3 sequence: CSVVVGQGYEQYF. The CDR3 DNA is TGCAGCGTCGTCGTGGGACAGGGGTACGAGCAGTACTTC.

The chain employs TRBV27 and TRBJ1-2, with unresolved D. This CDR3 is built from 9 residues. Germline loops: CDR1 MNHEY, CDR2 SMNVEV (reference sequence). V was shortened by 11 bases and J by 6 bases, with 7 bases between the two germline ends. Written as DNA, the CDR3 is TGTGCCCCCTCCCATGGCTACACCTTC. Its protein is CAPSHGYTF.

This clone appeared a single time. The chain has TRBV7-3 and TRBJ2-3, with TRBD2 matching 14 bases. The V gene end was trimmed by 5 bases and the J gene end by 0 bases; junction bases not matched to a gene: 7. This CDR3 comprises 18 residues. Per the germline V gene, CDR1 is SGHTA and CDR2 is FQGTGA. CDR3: CASSKRTSGRLSTDTQYF. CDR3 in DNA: TGTGCCAGCAGCAAACGGACTAGCGGGAGGCTAAGCACAGATACGCAGTATTTT.

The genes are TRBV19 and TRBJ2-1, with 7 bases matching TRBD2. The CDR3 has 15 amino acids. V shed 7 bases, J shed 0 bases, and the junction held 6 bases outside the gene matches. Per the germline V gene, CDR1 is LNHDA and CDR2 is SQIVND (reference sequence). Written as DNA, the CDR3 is TGTGCCAGTACCCAGCGGGATAGCTCCTACAATGAGCAGTTCTTC. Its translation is CASTQRDSSYNEQFF.

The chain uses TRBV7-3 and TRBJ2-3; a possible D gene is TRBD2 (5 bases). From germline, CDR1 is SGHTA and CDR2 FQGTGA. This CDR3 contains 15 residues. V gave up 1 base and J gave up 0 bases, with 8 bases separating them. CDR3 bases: TGTGCCAGCAGCTTAATCAGCGGAAGCACAGATACGCAGTATTTT. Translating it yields CASSLISGSTDTQYF.

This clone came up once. The CDR3 nucleotides read TGCGCCAGCAGCTTGGCCTTTTCGAGGACCGCCTACAATGAGCAGTTCTTC. Protein: CASSLAFSRTAYNEQFF. The chain uses TRBV5-1 and TRBJ2-1, with unresolved D. Per germline, CDR1 SGHRS and CDR2 YFSETQ. V was shortened by 0 bases and J by 2 bases, with 15 bases between the two germline ends. CDR3 length equals 17 residues.

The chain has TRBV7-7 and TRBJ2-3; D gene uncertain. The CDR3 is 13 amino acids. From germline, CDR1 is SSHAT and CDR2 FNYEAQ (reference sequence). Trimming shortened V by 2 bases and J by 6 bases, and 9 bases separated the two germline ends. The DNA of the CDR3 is TGTGCCAGCAGCTTAACCCAGAAGGATACGCAGTATTTT. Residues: CASSLTQKDTQYF.

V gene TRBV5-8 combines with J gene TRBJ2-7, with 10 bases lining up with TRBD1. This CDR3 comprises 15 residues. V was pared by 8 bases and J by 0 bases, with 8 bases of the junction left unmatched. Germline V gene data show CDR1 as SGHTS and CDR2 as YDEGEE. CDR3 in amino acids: CASLRGQGSSYEQYF. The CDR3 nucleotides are TGTGCCAGTTTGCGGGGACAGGGGAGCTCCTACGAGCAGTACTTC.

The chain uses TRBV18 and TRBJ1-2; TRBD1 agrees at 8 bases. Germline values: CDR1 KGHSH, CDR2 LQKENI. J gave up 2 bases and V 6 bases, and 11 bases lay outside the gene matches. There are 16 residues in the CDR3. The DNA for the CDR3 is TGTGCCAGCTCCCGAAACGGGCAGGGGGCAAACTATGGCTACACCTTC. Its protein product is CASSRNGQGANYGYTF.

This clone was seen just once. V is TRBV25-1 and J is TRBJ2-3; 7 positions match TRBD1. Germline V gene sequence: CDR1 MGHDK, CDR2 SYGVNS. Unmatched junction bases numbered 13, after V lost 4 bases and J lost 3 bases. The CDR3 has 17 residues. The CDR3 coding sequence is TGTGCCAGCAGTGGTATCCGACAGGGTTTAGGGACAGATACGCAGTATTTT. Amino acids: CASSGIRQGLGTDTQYF.

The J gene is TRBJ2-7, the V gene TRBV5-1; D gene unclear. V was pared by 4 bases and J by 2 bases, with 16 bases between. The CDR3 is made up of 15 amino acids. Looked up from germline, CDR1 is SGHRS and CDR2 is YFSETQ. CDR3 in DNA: TGCGCCAGCAGCAGGGAAGTGGGAACACCCTACGAGCAGTACTTC. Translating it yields CASSREVGTPYEQYF.

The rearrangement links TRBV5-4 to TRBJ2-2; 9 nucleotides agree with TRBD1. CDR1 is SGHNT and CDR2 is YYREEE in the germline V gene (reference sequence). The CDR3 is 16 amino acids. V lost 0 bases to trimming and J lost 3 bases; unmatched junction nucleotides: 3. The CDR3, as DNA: TGTGCCAGCAGCTTGGGTTGGACAGGGGACACCGGGGAGCTGTTTTTT. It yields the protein CASSLGWTGDTGELFF.

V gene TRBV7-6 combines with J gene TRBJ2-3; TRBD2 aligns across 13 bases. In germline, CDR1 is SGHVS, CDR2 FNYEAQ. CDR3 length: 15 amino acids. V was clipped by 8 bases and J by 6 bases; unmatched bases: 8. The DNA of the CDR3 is TGTGCCAGCGGGGGACTAGCGGGGCCCCGGGATACGCAGTATTTT. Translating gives CASGGLAGPRDTQYF.

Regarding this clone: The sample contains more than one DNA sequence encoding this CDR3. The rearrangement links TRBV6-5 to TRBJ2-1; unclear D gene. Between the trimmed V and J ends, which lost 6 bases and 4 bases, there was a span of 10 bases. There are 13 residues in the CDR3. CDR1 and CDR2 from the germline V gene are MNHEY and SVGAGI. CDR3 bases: TGTGCCAGCAGGAAGGACGGGTACAATGAGCAGTTCTTC. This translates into CASRKDGYNEQFF.

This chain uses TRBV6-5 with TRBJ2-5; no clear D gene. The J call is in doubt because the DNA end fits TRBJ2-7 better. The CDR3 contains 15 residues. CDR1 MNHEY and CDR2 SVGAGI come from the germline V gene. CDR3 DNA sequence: TGTGCCAGCAGTTACACGCCGAAAAGCTCCTACGAGCAGTACTTC. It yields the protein CASSYTPKSSYEQYF.

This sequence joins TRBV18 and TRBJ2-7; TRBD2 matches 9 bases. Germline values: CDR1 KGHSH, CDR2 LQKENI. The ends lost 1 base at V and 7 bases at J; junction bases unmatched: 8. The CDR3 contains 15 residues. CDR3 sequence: CASSPLASGIREQYF. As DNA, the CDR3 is TGTGCCAGCTCACCACTGGCTAGCGGGATAAGGGAGCAGTACTTC.